A single sample is the source of the 28 T cell receptor beta chains below, sequenced in a study of blood T cell repertoires in COVID-19. Assay: immunoSEQ multiplex PCR; the TCRdb copy retains only in-frame clones and omits some. Found here are around 450,000 clones, 87% of them singletons; the top ten hold about 0.65%. What was sequenced was PBMCs or T cells enriched from blood (not recorded which). These receptors were obtained from a woman under 30 who had recovered from COVID-19.

The chain uses TRBV5-8 and TRBJ2-3, with 7 bases that match TRBD2. CDR1 and CDR2 (germline): SGHTS, YDEGEE. J gave up 0 bases and V 0 bases, and 1 base lay outside the gene matches. This CDR3 spans 15 amino acids. The CDR3 region is CASSLGRGSTDTQYF. The CDR3 DNA reads as TGTGCCAGCAGCTTGGGGCGGGGGAGCACAGATACGCAGTATTTT.

This clone was found once. V and J are TRBV6-5 and TRBJ1-5, with 8 bases aligning to TRBD1. Germline CDR1 MNHEY, CDR2 SVGAGI. After removal of 8 bases from V and 8 bases from J, the junction contained 8 bases not matched to a gene. The CDR3 has 13 amino acids. Here the CDR3 reads CASPPGGEEPQHF. The CDR3 coding sequence is TGTGCCAGCCCCCCAGGGGGCGAGGAGCCCCAGCATTTT.

This clone has more than one count but fewer than ten. The chain combines TRBV19 with TRBJ1-5; 7 bases are a match to TRBD1. Losses at the gene ends were 4 bases for V and 1 base for J; bases not matched to a gene: 16. Germline assignment: CDR1 LNHDA and CDR2 SQIVND (reference sequence). The CDR3 is made up of 19 amino acids. CDR3 in amino acids: CASSTRQGSLLRSNQPQHF. In DNA form, the CDR3 reads TGTGCCAGTAGTACGCGACAGGGATCCCTACTGCGCAGCAATCAGCCCCAGCATTTT.

The chain employs TRBV4-1 and TRBJ2-7, with 13 bases matching TRBD2. This CDR3 is built from 16 residues. The junction had 4 bases not matched to a gene; V was cut back by 2 bases and J by 3 bases. Germline CDR1 MGHRA, CDR2 YSYEKL. The CDR3, as DNA: TGCGCCAGCAGCCAACCACTAGCGGGGGGGAGCTACGAGCAGTACTTC. Its translation is CASSQPLAGGSYEQYF.

This clone showed up just once. The chain has TRBV7-6 and TRBJ1-1; tentative D call: TRBD1 (6 bases). V was trimmed by 11 bases and J by 4 bases, leaving 23 bases between them. The CDR3 length is 15 residues. The germline CDR1 and CDR2 sequences are SGHVS and FNYEAQ. This CDR3 is CAQRFAEGGGTEAFF. The CDR3 DNA follows: TGTGCCCAGCGGTTCGCGGAGGGAGGGGGCACTGAAGCTTTCTTT.

A word on this clone: Within the sample, other DNA sequences also encode this same CDR3. The V and J genes are TRBV28 and TRBJ2-7; D gene unclear. In germline, CDR1 is MDHEN, CDR2 SYDVKM. Trimming stripped 6 bases from V and 3 bases from J, with 6 bases between. The CDR3 covers 11 residues. In DNA, the CDR3 is TGTGCCAGCAGCTCACTCTACGAGCAGTACTTC. Residues: CASSSLYEQYF.

A single count supports this clone. The rearrangement links TRBV11-3 to TRBJ1-1; D gene uncertain. Germline V gives CDR1 SGHNT, CDR2 YENEEA. The V end was cut by 1 base, the J end by 5 bases, with 11 bases between. The CDR3 has 14 amino acids. Here the CDR3 reads CASSLAGPGTEAFF. CDR3 nucleotide sequence: TGTGCCAGCAGCTTAGCGGGCCCGGGGACTGAAGCTTTCTTT.

The chain recombines TRBV2 with TRBJ2-1; TRBD2 aligns across 7 bases. This CDR3 region has 15 residues. V shed 4 bases, J shed 5 bases, and the junction held 8 bases outside the gene matches. Germline-derived CDR1 and CDR2 are SNHLY and FYNNEI. CDR3 DNA sequence: TGTGCCAGCAGTGTCTGGCTAGCGGAGAACAATGAGCAGTTCTTC. Translating it yields CASSVWLAENNEQFF.

The rearrangement joins TRBV6-1 to TRBJ1-6; D is perhaps TRBD1 (5 bases). V lost 3 bases and J 9 bases, leaving 18 bases between the germline ends. CDR3 size: 16 residues. Per the germline V gene, CDR1 is MNHNS and CDR2 is SASEGT. CDR3 amino acids: CASSDVWGEIGSPLHF. The CDR3 nucleotides are TGTGCCAGCAGTGACGTTTGGGGGGAAATCGGTTCACCCCTCCACTTT.

This clone was detected only a few times. The chain recombines TRBV19 with TRBJ1-1, with a tentative D call TRBD1 (5 bases). V was shortened by 10 bases and J by 0 bases, with 15 bases between the two germline ends. CDR1 is LNHDA and CDR2 is SQIVND in the germline V gene (reference sequence). The CDR3 totals 14 residues. In nucleotides, the CDR3 is TGTGCCACCCTGGATCGGGGGTTGAACACTGAAGCTTTCTTT. It yields the protein CATLDRGLNTEAFF. The complete variable domain, with remaining parts taken from reference TRBV19 and TRBJ1-1, reads DGGITQSPKYLFRKEGQNVTLSCEQNLNHDAMYWYRQDPGQGLRLIYYSQIVNDFQKGDIAEGYSVSREKKESFPLTVTSAQKNPTAFYLCATLDRGLNTEAFFGQGTRLTVV.

This clone was observed once. The gene calls are TRBV7-2 and TRBJ2-7, with D perhaps TRBD1 (6 bases). The CDR3 consists of 13 residues. The V end was cut by 5 bases, the J end by 8 bases, with 16 bases between. Germline CDR1 reads SGHTA; CDR2 reads FQGNSA. The CDR3 DNA follows: TGTGCCAGCAGCCCCCGGACAGAAGTGAAGCAGTACTTC. Residues: CASSPRTEVKQYF.

With regard to this clone: This same CDR3 is encoded by further DNA sequences in the sample. The chain employs TRBV5-6 and TRBJ1-4; 9 nucleotides agree with TRBD1. Germline V gives CDR1 SGHDT, CDR2 YYEEEE. The CDR3 has 14 residues. J gave up 6 bases and V 5 bases, and 5 bases lay outside the gene matches. The CDR3 DNA follows: TGTGCCAGCAGTCCGGGGACAGGGTATGAAAAACTGTTTTTT. Amino acids: CASSPGTGYEKLFF.

The chain employs TRBV5-1 and TRBJ2-1; 7 positions match TRBD2. CDR3 size: 14 residues. V shed 6 bases and J 3 bases; nucleotides not matched to a gene: 6. Per germline, CDR1 SGHRS and CDR2 YFSETQ. The CDR3 DNA sequence: TGCGCCAGCACCCTCCGGGGGGACTACAATGAGCAGTTCTTC. The encoded protein is CASTLRGDYNEQFF.

Here the CDR3 DNA reads TGTGCCAGCAGCTTAGAAGGGACAGGGCTTCTAAGAGGGTATGGCTACACCTTC. Translation: CASSLEGTGLLRGYGYTF. This chain links TRBV7-3 with TRBJ1-2, with 9 bases that match TRBD1. This CDR3 contains 18 residues. The V gene end was trimmed by 2 bases and the J gene end by 5 bases; junction bases not matched to a gene: 15. The germline V gene has CDR1 SGHTA and CDR2 FQGTGA.

The V and J genes are TRBV7-6 and TRBJ1-4; maybe TRBD1 (5 bases). Trimming removed 1 base from V and 7 bases from J, with 19 bases in between. The germline V gene has CDR1 SGHVS and CDR2 FNYEAQ. The CDR3 totals 17 residues. DNA for the CDR3: TGTGCCAGCAGCTTAGGGGGCAGGGTTACCTCGGGTGAAAAACTGTTTTTT. Translating it yields CASSLGGRVTSGEKLFF.

The rearrangement uses TRBV6-5 and TRBJ1-6; 8 bases are a match to TRBD1. Trimming at V came to 6 bases and at J to 9 bases, leaving 10 bases not matched to a gene. Per the germline V gene, CDR1 is MNHEY and CDR2 is SVGAGI. This CDR3 region has 15 residues. CDR3 sequence reads: CASRATGEEGSPLHF. DNA for the CDR3: TGTGCCAGCAGGGCGACAGGGGAAGAGGGTTCACCCCTCCACTTT.

The chain combines TRBV28 with TRBJ1-3; D gene ambiguous. Germline CDR1 and CDR2: MDHEN and SYDVKM. Trimming shortened V by 1 base and J by 0 bases, and 7 bases separated the two germline ends. The CDR3 spans 15 residues. The CDR3 DNA reads as TGTGCCAGCAGTTTATCCGGGTTCTCTGGAAACACCATATATTTT. Translation gives CASSLSGFSGNTIYF.

The CDR3 coding sequence is TGTGCCAGCAGTTACTCGAGTCAGGGGAACTATGGCTACACCTTC. Translating gives CASSYSSQGNYGYTF. The rearrangement uses TRBV6-2 or TRBV6-3 and TRBJ1-2, with a possible D match to TRBD1 (6 bases). The CDR3 extends over 15 amino acids. Trimming took off 0 bases at V and 2 bases at J, with 10 bases between the two ends. Germline CDR1 reads MNHEY; CDR2 reads SVGEGT.

V and J are TRBV7-2 and TRBJ2-5; perhaps TRBD1 as D (5 bases). Germline CDR1 SGHTA, CDR2 FQGNSA. The germline V and J ends were trimmed by 3 bases and 5 bases, with 16 bases remaining between them. The CDR3 contains 15 residues. In DNA form, the CDR3 reads TGTGCCAGCAGCTTGGGAACAGGCGTCCGGGAGACCCAGTACTTC. It is translated as CASSLGTGVRETQYF.

CDR3: CASSIIPGINYGYTF. CDR3 DNA: TGTGCCAGCAGCATCATCCCGGGAATCAACTATGGCTACACCTTC. The J gene is TRBJ1-2, the V gene TRBV9, with D uncertain. Germline lookup yields CDR1 SGDLS and CDR2 YYNGEE. The CDR3 spans 15 residues. V was clipped by 4 bases and J by 2 bases, with 15 bases between them.

The chain employs TRBV30 and TRBJ2-2, with D possibly matching TRBD1 (5 bases). CDR3 size: 12 residues. V was clipped by 2 bases and J by 5 bases, with 6 bases between them. CDR1 and CDR2 from the germline V gene are GTSNPN and SVGIG (reference sequence). The CDR3 sequence is CAWSQGTGELFF. For the CDR3, the DNA is TGTGCCTGGAGTCAGGGAACCGGGGAGCTGTTTTTT.

On this clone: Other DNA variants within this sample encode the same CDR3. The rearrangement joins TRBV5-6 to TRBJ1-5; D uncertain. The CDR3 is 15 residues long. V was cut by 0 bases and J by 0 bases, with 7 bases left in between. The germline V gene has CDR1 SGHDT and CDR2 YYEEEE. The CDR3 region has the DNA TGTGCCAGCAGCTTGGGCGGTACTAGCAATCAGCCCCAGCATTTT. Its protein product is CASSLGGTSNQPQHF.

This sequence joins TRBV10-3 and TRBJ1-2; 7 bases are shared with TRBD1. Germline CDR1 ENHRY, CDR2 SYGVKD. V lost 11 bases and J lost 6; bases outside the gene matches: 6. The CDR3 extends over 11 amino acids. The CDR3 loop reads CAARQGDGYTF. As DNA, the CDR3 is TGTGCCGCGCGACAGGGTGATGGCTACACCTTC.

In this sample, this clone turned up a few times. The chain joins TRBV21-1 to TRBJ1-1; the table's D gene call, TRBD1, was not cross checked with the DNA. TRBV21-1 is marked as a pseudogene. This CDR3 has 15 amino acids. The DNA of the CDR3 is TGTGCCAGCAGCAAAAAGGCAGGGAAGAACACTGAAGCTTTCTTT. Its protein product is CASSKKAGKNTEAFF.

This clone showed up just a few times. The chain has TRBV11-3 and TRBJ1-1, with D possibly matching TRBD1 (5 bases). This CDR3 is built from 16 residues. Germline V gene data show CDR1 as SGHNT and CDR2 as YENEEA. With 5 bases removed from V and 1 base from J, the gap between germline ends came to 17 bases. DNA for the CDR3: TGTGCCAGCAGCCCCGGGGGAGCCGACGAGAACACTGAAGCTTTCTTT. Protein: CASSPGGADENTEAFF.

The chain links TRBV6-6 to TRBJ1-1; 8 bases line up with TRBD1. The CDR3 spans 16 residues. V was pared by 4 bases and J by 1 base, with 8 bases of the junction left unmatched. The germline V gene has CDR1 MNHNY and CDR2 SVGAGI (reference sequence). The CDR3 here is CASSLVGGTGNTEAFF. CDR3 nucleotides: TGTGCCAGCAGTTTGGTGGGAGGGACAGGGAACACTGAAGCTTTCTTT.

V and J are TRBV28 and TRBJ1-3; TRBD1 matches 8 bases. The ends lost 6 bases at V and 3 bases at J; junction bases unmatched: 4. The CDR3 length is 14 residues. Germline V gives CDR1 MDHEN, CDR2 SYDVKM. The CDR3 DNA sequence: TGTGCCAGCAGCAGGGGGCGCGGTGGAAACACCATATATTTT. Amino acids: CASSRGRGGNTIYF. Together with reference TRBV28 and TRBJ1-3, the CDR3 gives the full variable domain: DVKVTQSSRYLVKRTGEKVFLECVQDMDHENMFWYRQDPGLGLRLIYFSYDVKMKEKGDIPEGYSVSREKKERFSLILESASTNQTSMYLCASSRGRGGNTIYFGEGSWLTVV.

A remark on this clone: The same CDR3 also results from other DNA sequences found in this sample. The chain is built from TRBV6-5 and TRBJ1-1; 9 positions match TRBD1. Germline V lookup: CDR1 MNHEY, CDR2 SVGAGI. J gave up 3 bases and V 5 bases, and 4 bases lay outside the gene matches. This CDR3 comprises 14 residues. In DNA, the CDR3 is TGTGCCAGCAGTAGGACAGGGGAGGACACTGAAGCTTTCTTT. Protein product: CASSRTGEDTEAFF.